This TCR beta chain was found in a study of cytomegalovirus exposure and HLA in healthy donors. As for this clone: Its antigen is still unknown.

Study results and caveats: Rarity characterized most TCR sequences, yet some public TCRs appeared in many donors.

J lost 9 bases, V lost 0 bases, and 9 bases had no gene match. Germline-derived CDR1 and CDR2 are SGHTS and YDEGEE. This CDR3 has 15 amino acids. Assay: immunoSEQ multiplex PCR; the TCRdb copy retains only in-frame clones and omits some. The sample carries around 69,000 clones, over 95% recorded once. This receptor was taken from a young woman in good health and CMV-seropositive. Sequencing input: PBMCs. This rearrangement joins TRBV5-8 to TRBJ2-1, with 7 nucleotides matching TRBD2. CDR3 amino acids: CASSLALRELREQFF. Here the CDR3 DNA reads TGTGCCAGCAGCTTGGCTTTGCGGGAGTTACGTGAGCAGTTCTTC.